This TCR beta chain was obtained from a study of healthy donors' naive CD4 and CD8 T cells. Per germline, CDR1 SQVTM and CDR2 ANQGSEA. The CDR3 extends over 12 amino acids. V lost 6 bases and J lost 0, with 9 bases in between. Starting from roughly 0.45 ug of total RNA, TCR libraries were made with linear amplification. Each CDR3 protein gets one entry after TCRdb re-called the reads with MiXCR. The sample carries about 180,000 distinct CDR3 sequences, about 70% recorded once. The TCR originated in a pool of human donors in good health; the sample pools cells from several healthy donors. This chain links TRBV29-1 with TRBJ2-7, with a possible D match to TRBD1 (6 bases). Input material: naive CD4+ and CD8+ T cells sorted from blood, pooled from several donors. Here the CDR3 reads CSVGQPSYEQYF. The CDR3 DNA sequence: TGCAGCGTAGGACAGCCCTCCTACGAGCAGTACTTC.